The rows below give T cell receptor beta chains drawn from one sample of a study of T cell responses to AZD1222 COVID-19 vaccine. Profiled with immunoSEQ multiplex PCR; TCRdb holds only in-frame clones, not every one. Of over 75,000 clones in the sample, over 85% are singletons; the top ten hold 2.2%. The sample here was peripheral blood, taken on day 0 of AZD1222 vaccination. Receptors originate from an adult in good health. Each CDR3 is given with its conserved first and last residue. D genes are given only for firm matches. Not all rows give a size; the values are once, few, many and, for expanded clones, a class.

cdr3_length d_call j_call clone_size v_call cdr3_aa cdr3_nt
12 - TRBJ1-1 once TRBV29-1 CGSSYTNTEAFF TGTGGAAGCTCCTATACGAACACTGAAGCTTTCTTT
13 - TRBJ2-5 - TRBV12-3/TRBV12-4 CASSFHLKETQYF TGTGCCAGCAGTTTCCATTTAAAAGAGACCCAGTACTTC
15 - TRBJ2-7 - TRBV4-1 CASSLQGLYPYEQYF TGCGCCAGCAGCTTGCAGGGACTGTATCCCTACGAGCAGTACTTC
15 - TRBJ1-1 - TRBV19 CASSLADGMNTEAFF TGTGCCAGTAGCCTTGCTGACGGCATGAACACTGAAGCTTTCTTT
14 TRBD1 TRBJ2-7 - TRBV5-1 CASSLAGGSYEQYF TGCGCCAGCAGCTTGGCAGGGGGCTCCTACGAGCAGTACTTC
17 TRBD2 TRBJ2-1 - TRBV5-4 CASSPLRAGGSYNEQFF TGTGCCAGCAGCCCCCTCCGGGCGGGGGGGTCCTACAATGAGCAGTTCTTC
16 - TRBJ1-5 - TRBV19 CASSIRQEGRIQPQHF TGTGCCAGTAGTATAAGACAGGAGGGGCGGATTCAGCCCCAGCATTTT
15 TRBD1 TRBJ1-1 - TRBV7-2 CASRTGQGLGTEAFF TGTGCCAGCAGGACCGGACAGGGTTTGGGCACTGAAGCTTTCTTT
15 TRBD2 TRBJ2-7 - TRBV11-2 CASSKGLAGGLEQYF TGTGCCAGCAGCAAGGGACTAGCGGGAGGGCTTGAGCAGTACTTC
13 - TRBJ2-3 few TRBV12-3/TRBV12-4 CASSPTGPDTQYF TGTGCCAGCAGTCCCACAGGTCCCGATACGCAGTATTTT
11 - TRBJ2-7 - TRBV20-1 CSARGLYEQYF TGCAGTGCTCGGGGGCTATACGAGCAGTACTTC
14 TRBD1 TRBJ1-5 - TRBV30 CAWRGPGQGSPQHF TGTGCCTGGAGAGGGCCGGGACAGGGATCGCCCCAGCATTTT
12 - TRBJ1-2 - TRBV6-6 CASSPSQGGYTF TGTGCCAGCAGTCCATCTCAGGGAGGCTACACCTTC
15 TRBD1 TRBJ2-5 - TRBV11-2 CASSLHPGGKETQYF TGTGCCAGCAGCCTCCACCCAGGGGGCAAGGAGACCCAGTACTTC
14 - TRBJ2-7 - TRBV18 CASSPPGSPYEQYF TGTGCCAGCTCACCCCCGGGTTCCCCCTACGAGCAGTACTTC
15 - TRBJ1-6 - TRBV11-2 CASSLGGIGNSPLHF TGTGCCAGTTCGTTGGGGGGGATAGGAAATTCACCCCTCCACTTT
13 - TRBJ2-7 - TRBV29-1 CSVTITETYEQYF TGCAGCGTTACAATAACAGAGACCTACGAGCAGTACTTC
14 - TRBJ2-2 - TRBV7-2 CASSLVRSPGELFF TGTGCCAGCAGCTTAGTTAGGTCTCCCGGGGAGCTGTTTTTT
14 TRBD1 TRBJ1-5 - TRBV2 CASSFDRGNQPQHF TGTGCCAGCAGTTTCGACAGGGGCAATCAGCCCCAGCATTTT
14 - TRBJ1-2 - TRBV6-2/TRBV6-3 CASSSLDRNYGYTF TGTGCCAGCAGTTCCTTGGACCGGAACTATGGCTACACCTTC
13 - TRBJ2-5 - TRBV24-1 CATMGREGETQYF TGTGCCACCATGGGCAGGGAAGGGGAGACCCAGTACTTC
13 - TRBJ1-5 - TRBV7-8 CASSPRANQPQHF TGTGCCAGCAGCCCCCGGGCCAATCAGCCCCAGCATTTT
14 - TRBJ1-2 - TRBV5-6 CASSLGQIEYGYTF TGTGCCAGCAGCTTGGGCCAGATTGAATATGGCTACACCTTC
13 TRBD2 TRBJ2-3 - TRBV11-2 CASSAGTSGIQYF TGTGCCAGCAGCGCCGGGACTAGCGGGATCCAGTATTTT
14 TRBD1 TRBJ2-3 - TRBV18 CASSPDRAADTQYF TGTGCCAGCTCGCCTGACAGGGCCGCAGATACGCAGTATTTT
14 - TRBJ1-1 - TRBV2 CASSVDSLNTEAFF TGTGCCAGCAGTGTAGACAGCTTGAACACTGAAGCTTTCTTT
15 TRBD1 TRBJ1-1 - TRBV5-1 CASSPRDRGNTEAFF TGCGCCAGCAGCCCGCGGGACAGGGGTAACACTGAAGCTTTCTTT
12 TRBD1 TRBJ2-7 few TRBV30 CAWRGTGVEQYF TGTGCCTGGAGAGGGACAGGGGTCGAGCAGTACTTC
13 TRBD1 TRBJ1-1 - TRBV30 CAWIVPGQGRAFF TGTGCCTGGATTGTCCCGGGACAGGGACGAGCTTTCTTT
16 - TRBJ2-5 - TRBV18 CASSPKTGTEQETQYF TGTGCCAGCTCACCCAAGACAGGAACCGAACAAGAGACCCAGTACTTC
19 TRBD2 TRBJ2-1 - TRBV4-3 CASSQDLSFTGLAGLEQFF TGCGCCAGCAGCCAAGATTTGAGTTTCACGGGACTAGCGGGGCTTGAGCAGTTCTTC
11 - TRBJ2-7 once TRBV2 CASIEGYEQYF TGTGCCAGCATCGAGGGATACGAGCAGTACTTC
16 TRBD1 TRBJ1-5 - TRBV30 CAWSVSGTESNQPQHF TGTGCCTGGAGTGTATCCGGGACAGAAAGCAATCAGCCCCAGCATTTT
14 - TRBJ1-5 - TRBV7-2 CASSANLGNQPQHF TGTGCCAGCAGCGCCAACTTAGGCAATCAGCCCCAGCATTTT
12 - TRBJ1-5 - TRBV3-1/TRBV3-2 CASSQDREPQHF TGTGCCAGCAGCCAAGATAGGGAGCCCCAGCATTTT
14 - TRBJ1-2 - TRBV5-1 CASSLGQANYGYTF TGCGCCAGCAGCTTGGGACAGGCCAACTATGGCTACACCTTC
15 TRBD1 TRBJ1-1 - TRBV10-2 CASMGEEGARTLAFF TGCGCCAGCATGGGCGAGGAGGGGGCGCGGACCCTGGCTTTCTTT
16 TRBD1 TRBJ1-6 - TRBV5-4 CASSQEGQAYNSPLHF TGTGCCAGCAGCCAAGAGGGACAGGCTTATAATTCACCCCTCCACTTT
14 - TRBJ2-5 - TRBV3-1/TRBV3-2 CASSAYDLRETQYF TGTGCCAGCAGCGCGTATGATCTGAGGGAGACCCAGTACTTC
12 - TRBJ1-2 - TRBV4-3 CASSHMGGGYTF TGCGCCAGCAGCCATATGGGGGGCGGCTACACCTTC
13 - TRBJ2-5 - TRBV9 CASSGGPQETQYF TGTGCCAGCAGCGGGGGGCCCCAAGAGACCCAGTACTTC
19 TRBD2 TRBJ2-3 once TRBV7-6 CASSPTSGGLAGHTDTQYF TGTGCCAGCAGCCCAACATCCGGGGGACTAGCGGGACACACAGATACGCAGTATTTT
13 TRBD1 TRBJ1-2 - TRBV5-1 CASSSGQGYGYTF TGCGCCAGCAGCTCCGGACAGGGTTATGGCTACACCTTC
16 TRBD1 TRBJ1-2 - TRBV30 CAWSDPTLDRGRGYTF TGTGCCTGGAGTGACCCCACCCTGGACAGGGGACGAGGCTACACCTTC
19 - TRBJ2-3 few TRBV27 CASSLSPRGRHNRAVTQYF TGTGCCAGCAGTTTATCTCCCCGGGGTCGACACAATCGGGCGGTTACGCAGTATTTT
15 TRBD1 TRBJ2-5 few TRBV15 CATSRDGTAKETQYF TGTGCCACCAGCCGGGACGGGACAGCAAAAGAGACCCAGTACTTC
14 TRBD2 TRBJ2-3 - TRBV3-1/TRBV3-2 CASRLRGGPDTQYF TGTGCCAGCAGGCTGCGGGGGGGCCCCGATACGCAGTATTTT
13 - TRBJ1-5 - TRBV16 CASSQSGAQPQHF TGTGCCAGCAGCCAATCTGGGGCTCAGCCCCAGCATTTT
14 - TRBJ1-6 - TRBV6-5 CASSYGQINSPLHF TGTGCCAGCAGTTACGGGCAGATCAATTCACCCCTCCACTTT
14 TRBD1 TRBJ2-1 - TRBV18 CASSPVTGVNEQFF TGTGCCAGCTCACCAGTGACAGGGGTCAATGAGCAGTTCTTC
15 - TRBJ2-7 - TRBV18 CASSPGGAGPNEQYF TGTGCCAGCTCACCAGGTGGGGCGGGGCCCAACGAGCAGTACTTC
16 TRBD2 TRBJ2-3 - TRBV9 CASSVGIAGETDTQYF TGTGCCAGCAGCGTCGGTATAGCGGGGGAAACAGATACGCAGTATTTT